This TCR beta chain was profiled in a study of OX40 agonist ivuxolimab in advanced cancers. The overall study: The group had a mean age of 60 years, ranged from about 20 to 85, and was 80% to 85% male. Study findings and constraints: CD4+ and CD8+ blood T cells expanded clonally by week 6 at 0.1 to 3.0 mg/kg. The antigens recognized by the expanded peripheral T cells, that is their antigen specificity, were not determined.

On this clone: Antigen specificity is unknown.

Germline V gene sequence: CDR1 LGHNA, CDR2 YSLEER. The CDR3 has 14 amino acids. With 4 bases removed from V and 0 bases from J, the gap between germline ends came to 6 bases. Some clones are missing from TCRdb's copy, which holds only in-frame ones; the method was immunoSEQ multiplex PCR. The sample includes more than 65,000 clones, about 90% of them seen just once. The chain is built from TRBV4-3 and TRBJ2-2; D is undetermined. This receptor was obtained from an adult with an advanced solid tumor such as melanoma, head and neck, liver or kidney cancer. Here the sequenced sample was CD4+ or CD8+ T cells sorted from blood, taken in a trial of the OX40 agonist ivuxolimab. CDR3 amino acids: CASSPGSNTGELFF. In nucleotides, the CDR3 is TGCGCCAGCAGCCCCGGCTCGAACACCGGGGAGCTGTTTTTT.